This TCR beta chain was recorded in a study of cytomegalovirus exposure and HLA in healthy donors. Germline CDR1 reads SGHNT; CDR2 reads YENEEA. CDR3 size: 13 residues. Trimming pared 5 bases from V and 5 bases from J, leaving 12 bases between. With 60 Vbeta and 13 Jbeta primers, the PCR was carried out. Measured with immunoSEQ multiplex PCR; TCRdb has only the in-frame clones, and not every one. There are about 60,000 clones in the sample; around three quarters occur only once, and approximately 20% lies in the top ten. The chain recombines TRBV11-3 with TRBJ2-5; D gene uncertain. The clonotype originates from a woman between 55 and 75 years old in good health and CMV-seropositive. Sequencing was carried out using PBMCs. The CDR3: CASSPRVGETQYF. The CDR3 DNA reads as TGTGCCAGCAGCCCTCGGGTTGGTGAGACCCAGTACTTC.